The 23 T cell receptor beta chains below come from one sample, sequenced in a study of beta chain features in type 1 diabetes. Overall study findings and caveats: Shortening of TCRB CDR3s, moderate but significant, appeared in all four CD4+ subsets of Type 1 diabetes patients.

These receptors' antigens are unknown. Expressed TCRB transcripts were sequenced because the entire RNA isolate underwent reverse transcription. Method: immunoSEQ multiplex PCR; TCRdb's copy keeps in-frame clones and lacks some. The table includes 150,000 to 200,000 clones, around 9.7% detected once. The sample was central memory CD4+ T cells from blood. Every receptor here comes from a woman in her twenties or thirties with type 1 diabetes.

The chain employs TRBV5-1 and TRBJ2-3; a weak D match, TRBD2 (5 bases). V lost 0 bases to trimming and J lost 6 bases, with 11 bases between them. The CDR3 sequence is 14 residues long. Per germline, CDR1 SGHRS and CDR2 YFSETQ. CDR3 nucleotide sequence: TGCGCCAGCAGCTTGGCGCTGGGAGAGGATACGCAGTATTTT. Its protein is CASSLALGEDTQYF.

This clone was recorded a few times. The gene calls are TRBV5-1 and TRBJ2-6; TRBD2 agrees at 8 bases. Unmatched junction bases numbered 6, after V lost 4 bases and J lost 3 bases. Germline-derived CDR1 and CDR2 are SGHRS and YFSETQ. The CDR3 runs 16 residues. CDR3 in amino acids: CASSAGGGRGANVLTF. The CDR3 nucleotides are TGCGCCAGCAGCGCCGGGGGGGGGCGTGGGGCCAACGTCCTGACTTTC.

The chain links TRBV7-2 to TRBJ2-1; TRBD2 agrees at 7 bases. Germline values: CDR1 SGHTA, CDR2 FQGNSA. The trim removed 2 bases at V and 9 bases at J, leaving 10 bases unmatched. There are 15 residues in the CDR3. This CDR3 reads CASSLRGSSYSEQFF. The CDR3 DNA sequence: TGTGCCAGCAGCTTACGCGGGAGCAGTTATAGTGAGCAGTTCTTC.

This clone was detected only a few times. The gene calls are TRBV2 and TRBJ1-3; maybe TRBD1 (5 bases). Trimming removed 6 bases from V and 3 bases from J, with 12 bases in between. Germline assignment: CDR1 SNHLY and CDR2 FYNNEI. The CDR3 length is 14 residues. CDR3 DNA sequence: TGTGCCAGCAGGCAGGGAATAGATGGAAACACCATATATTTT. It codes for CASRQGIDGNTIYF.

V usage is TRBV7-9 and J usage is TRBJ1-2; tentative D call: TRBD1 (5 bases). This CDR3 has 15 amino acids. The V and J ends lost 4 bases and 4 bases respectively, with 16 bases between them. Germline V gene data show CDR1 as SEHNR and CDR2 as FQNEAQ (reference sequence). CDR3 sequence reads: CASSYWGQGRYGYTF. CDR3 bases: TGTGCCAGCAGCTACTGGGGTCAGGGTCGCTATGGCTACACCTTC.

This clone was found a few times. The chain is built from TRBV25-1 and TRBJ2-7; 8 nucleotides match TRBD1. V dropped 3 bases and J dropped 2; count of bases not matched to a gene: 6. CDR3 length: 15 residues. Germline-derived CDR1 and CDR2 are MGHDK and SYGVNS. CDR3 in amino acids: CASSDSGQATYEQYF. The CDR3 region has the DNA TGTGCCAGCAGTGACTCGGGACAGGCCACCTACGAGCAGTACTTC.

This clone was observed a few times. This chain connects TRBV29-1 to TRBJ2-2; 14 bases fit TRBD2. Germline V lookup: CDR1 SQVTM, CDR2 ANQGSEA. The CDR3 loop spans 16 amino acids. With V trimmed by 4 bases and J by 4 bases, 5 bases remained unmatched. CDR3 in amino acids: CSVARLAGGVTGELFF. Written as DNA, the CDR3 is TGCAGCGTTGCCCGACTAGCGGGAGGGGTCACCGGGGAGCTGTTTTTT.

This clone was seen more than once but under ten times. V is TRBV30 and J is TRBJ1-1, with 7 bases fitting TRBD1. Unmatched junction bases numbered 8, after V lost 6 bases and J lost 7 bases. Germline CDR1 is GTSNPN and CDR2 is SVGIG (reference sequence). This CDR3 contains 12 residues. This chain's CDR3 is CACDRDSVEAFF. The CDR3 DNA reads TGTGCCTGCGACCGGGACAGTGTTGAAGCTTTCTTT.

This clone has only a few counts. Other nucleotide sequences in the sample specify the same CDR3. The chain joins TRBV29-1 to TRBJ1-1; no clear D gene. Trimming removed 3 bases from V and 6 bases from J, with 11 bases in between. The germline CDR1 and CDR2 sequences are SQVTM and ANQGSEA. This CDR3 comprises 12 residues. The CDR3 is CSVDRGRAEAFF. The DNA of the CDR3 is TGCAGCGTTGATCGGGGTAGGGCTGAAGCTTTCTTT.

The table lists this clone with a few counts. This chain uses TRBV7-9 with TRBJ1-2, with D perhaps matching TRBD1 (6 bases). The CDR3 contains 14 residues. The V end was cut by 4 bases, the J end by 5 bases, with 14 bases between. Looked up from germline, CDR1 is SEHNR and CDR2 is FQNEAQ (reference sequence). The CDR3 reads CASSYETGGYGYTF. The CDR3 nucleotides read TGTGCCAGCAGCTACGAGACAGGAGGTTATGGCTACACCTTC. The full variable domain, completed using reference TRBV7-9 and TRBJ1-2, is DTGVSQNPRHKITKRGQNVTFRCDPISEHNRLYWYRQTLGQGPEFLTYFQNEAQLEKSRLLSDRFSAERPKGSFSTLEIQRTEQGDSAMYLCASSYETGGYGYTFGSGTRLTVV.

The J gene is TRBJ2-1, the V gene TRBV30; D may be TRBD2 (5 bases). This CDR3 is built from 14 residues. Deletions cut 8 bases from V and 2 bases from J, with 16 bases between. Looked up from germline, CDR1 is GTSNPN and CDR2 is SVGIG (reference sequence). CDR3 protein: CAGLLGPTYNEQFF. Here the CDR3 DNA reads TGTGCCGGACTCCTTGGGCCGACCTACAATGAGCAGTTCTTC. Based on the CDR3 plus reference TRBV30 and TRBJ2-1, the full variable domain is SQTIHQWPATLVQPVGSPLSLECTVEGTSNPNLYWYRQAAGRGLQLLFYSVGIGQISSEVPQNLSASRPQDRQFILSSKKLLLSDSGFYLCAGLLGPTYNEQFFGPGTRLTVL.

This clone has more than one count but fewer than ten. The chain links TRBV29-1 to TRBJ1-2; 8 bases match TRBD1. The J segment lost 3 bases and the V segment lost 7 bases, leaving 7 bases of the junction unmatched. The CDR3 has 13 amino acids. Per germline, CDR1 SQVTM and CDR2 ANQGSEA. This CDR3 reads CSAVDRGDYGYTF. The CDR3, as DNA: TGCAGCGCAGTAGACAGGGGAGACTATGGCTACACCTTC.

Only a few counts were recorded for this clone. The chain employs TRBV5-1 and TRBJ1-1; D remains ambiguous. Trimming shortened V by 3 bases and J by 2 bases, and 8 bases separated the two germline ends. CDR3 length: 13 amino acids. CDR1 is SGHRS, CDR2 YFSETQ, per germline. This chain's CDR3 is CASSSDGNTEAFF. CDR3 bases: TGCGCCAGCAGCTCAGATGGTAACACTGAAGCTTTCTTT.

The J gene is TRBJ1-1, the V gene TRBV7-9; no reliable D call. V was pared by 3 bases and J by 4 bases, with 9 bases between. Germline V gene data show CDR1 as SEHNR and CDR2 as FQNEAQ (reference sequence). The CDR3 is 13 residues long. CDR3 sequence reads: CASSFTDSTEAFF. CDR3 DNA: TGTGCCAGCAGCTTCACCGACTCCACTGAAGCTTTCTTT.

In this sample, this clone turned up a few times. This rearrangement joins TRBV5-4 to TRBJ2-5, with D perhaps matching TRBD2 (5 bases). The CDR3 contains 15 residues. With 0 bases removed from V and 3 bases from J, the gap between germline ends came to 12 bases. Germline loops: CDR1 SGHNT, CDR2 YYREEE (reference sequence). The DNA for the CDR3 is TGTGCCAGCAGCTTGGTATCTAGCCGGGAAGAGACCCAGTACTTC. Protein: CASSLVSSREETQYF.

The chain employs TRBV2 and TRBJ2-3; tentative D call: TRBD2 (6 bases). In germline, CDR1 is SNHLY, CDR2 FYNNEI. V was clipped by 6 bases and J by 8 bases, with 12 bases between them. This CDR3 has 12 amino acids. CDR3 region: CASSGGIGTQYF. CDR3 DNA sequence: TGTGCCAGCAGCGGGGGTATAGGTACGCAGTATTTT.

This clone came up a few times. The chain combines TRBV7-6 with TRBJ1-2, with a possible D match to TRBD1 (5 bases). The CDR3 covers 14 residues. Trimming removed 5 bases at V and 3 bases at J, with 13 bases between. Germline values: CDR1 SGHVS, CDR2 FNYEAQ. The CDR3 nucleotides read TGTGCCAGCAGCACGCAGGGCGTTGACTATGGCTACACCTTC. Translating gives CASSTQGVDYGYTF.

This clone came up a few times. The chain is built from TRBV7-2 and TRBJ2-1; D ambiguous. With 5 bases removed from V and 0 bases from J, the gap between germline ends came to 11 bases. The CDR3 is 15 amino acids. Germline V gene data show CDR1 as SGHTA and CDR2 as FQGNSA. Here the CDR3 reads CASSLKSNSYNEQFF. The CDR3 DNA reads as TGTGCCAGCAGCCTAAAGAGTAACTCCTACAATGAGCAGTTCTTC.

This rearrangement joins TRBV30 to TRBJ2-7; D might be TRBD1 (6 bases). Trimming cost V 0 bases and J 6 bases, with 12 bases left between them. The V gene's germline CDR1 is GTSNPN and CDR2 SVGIG (reference sequence). This CDR3 region has 13 residues. CDR3 loop: CAWSVGGRGEQYF. CDR3 in DNA: TGTGCCTGGAGTGTAGGGGGAAGGGGCGAGCAGTACTTC.

This clone showed up many times. The chain combines TRBV15 with TRBJ2-1; maybe TRBD2 (5 bases). The CDR3 is 17 amino acids. Germline V gene lookup returns CDR1 LNHNV and CDR2 YYDKDF (reference sequence). Trimming pared 0 bases from V and 1 base from J, leaving 13 bases between. CDR3 region: CATSRDYVQRSYNEQFF. The CDR3 nucleotides read TGTGCCACCAGCAGAGATTACGTCCAGCGGTCCTACAATGAGCAGTTCTTC.

The V call is TRBV5-1, the J call TRBJ2-2, with 7 bases that match TRBD2. Germline values: CDR1 SGHRS, CDR2 YFSETQ. Losses at the gene ends were 4 bases for V and 3 bases for J; bases not matched to a gene: 9. The CDR3 extends over 16 amino acids. CDR3 in DNA: TGCGCCAGCAGCAGATCCGGGACTACTTACACCGGGGAGCTGTTTTTT. It specifies CASSRSGTTYTGELFF.

This chain joins TRBV28 and TRBJ2-7; 8 nucleotides match TRBD1. J lost 5 bases, V lost 6 bases, and 9 bases had no gene match. Germline V lookup: CDR1 MDHEN, CDR2 SYDVKM. The CDR3 sequence is 14 residues long. The CDR3 DNA follows: TGTGCCAGCAGCCCACCCGGACAGGGACACGAGCAGTACTTC. It encodes CASSPPGQGHEQYF. The full variable domain, its missing parts supplied by reference TRBV28 and TRBJ2-7, is DVKVTQSSRYLVKRTGEKVFLECVQDMDHENMFWYRQDPGLGLRLIYFSYDVKMKEKGDIPEGYSVSREKKERFSLILESASTNQTSMYLCASSPPGQGHEQYFGPGTRLTVT.

The V call is TRBV2, the J call TRBJ2-7, with D hard to call. V was trimmed by 0 bases and J by 3 bases, leaving 9 bases between them. CDR3 length: 14 residues. Germline loops: CDR1 SNHLY, CDR2 FYNNEI. CDR3 in DNA: TGTGCCAGCAGTGAAGCTTACTCCGGCTACGAGCAGTACTTC. Translating gives CASSEAYSGYEQYF.